This TCR beta chain was identified during a study of T cell repertoires in cytomegalovirus infection. Study in general: Well-studied HLA-B-restricted epitopes and recently identified HLA-C-restricted epitopes of CMV were both used in the study.

TCRdb used MiXCR to reprocess the reads, holding one entry per CDR3 protein. This sample carries around 300,000 distinct CDR3 sequences, around 25% of them seen once, and the ten largest clones take about an eighth. The study, taken as a whole, reports: The response measured ex vivo was dominated by TCR beta clonotypes (HLA-C-restricted and CMV-specific). Adding up the frequency of public TCR beta families identified people who carried CMV plus the relevant HLA.

To note about this clonotype: Its antigen is unknown.

The V segment lost 6 bases and the J segment 3 bases; nucleotides outside the gene matches: 6. This CDR3 comprises 16 residues. Looked up from germline, CDR1 is SGHVS and CDR2 is FQNEAQ. The V call is TRBV7-8, the J call TRBJ2-7, with 15 bases identical to TRBD2. The material was cultured PBMCs, obtained from culture after CMV antigen stimulation. The clonotype was recovered from a human donor in good health (CMV status not recorded). Some clones in this sample may be carry-over from other donors' samples. CDR3 in DNA: TGTGCCAGCAGAAAACAGGGACTAGCGGGAGGCTACGAGCAGTACTTC. It codes for CASRKQGLAGGYEQYF.